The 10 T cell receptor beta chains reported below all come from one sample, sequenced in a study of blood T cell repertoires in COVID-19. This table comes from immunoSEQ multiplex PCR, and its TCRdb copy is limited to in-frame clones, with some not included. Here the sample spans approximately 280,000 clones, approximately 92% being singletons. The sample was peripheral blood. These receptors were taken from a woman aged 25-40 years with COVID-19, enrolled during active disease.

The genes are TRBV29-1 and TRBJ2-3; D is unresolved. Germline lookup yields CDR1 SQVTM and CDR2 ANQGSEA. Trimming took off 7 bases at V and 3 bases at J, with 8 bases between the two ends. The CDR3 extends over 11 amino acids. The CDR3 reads CSAALTDTQYF. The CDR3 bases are TGCAGCGCGGCCCTAACAGATACGCAGTATTTT.

The CDR3 loop reads CASSLAHSDTQYF. Here the CDR3 DNA reads TGTGCCAGCAGCTTGGCACATTCAGATACGCAGTATTTT. V usage is TRBV7-2 and J usage is TRBJ2-3; no definite D call. The CDR3 runs to 13 residues. V was shortened by 3 bases and J by 4 bases, with 8 bases between the two germline ends. The germline gives CDR1 SGHTA, CDR2 FQGNSA.

CDR3 region: CASSEGTGEKLFF. DNA for the CDR3: TGTGCCAGCAGTGAAGGGACAGGCGAAAAACTGTTTTTT. V usage is TRBV2 and J usage is TRBJ1-4; 7 bases fit TRBD1. V gave up 1 base and J gave up 8 bases; unmatched junction bases: 1. Germline V gives CDR1 SNHLY, CDR2 FYNNEI. There are 13 residues in the CDR3. The complete variable domain, with remaining parts taken from reference TRBV2 and TRBJ1-4, reads EPEVTQTPSHQVTQMGQEVILRCVPISNHLYFYWYRQILGQKVEFLVSFYNNEISEKSEIFDDQFSVERPDGSNFTLKIRSTKLEDSAMYFCASSEGTGEKLFFGSGTQLSVL.

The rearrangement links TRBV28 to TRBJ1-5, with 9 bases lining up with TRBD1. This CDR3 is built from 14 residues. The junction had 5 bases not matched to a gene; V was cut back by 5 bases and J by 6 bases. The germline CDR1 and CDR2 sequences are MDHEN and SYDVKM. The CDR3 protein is CASSRQGESQPQHF. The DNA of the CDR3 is TGTGCCAGCAGTCGACAGGGGGAAAGTCAGCCCCAGCATTTT.

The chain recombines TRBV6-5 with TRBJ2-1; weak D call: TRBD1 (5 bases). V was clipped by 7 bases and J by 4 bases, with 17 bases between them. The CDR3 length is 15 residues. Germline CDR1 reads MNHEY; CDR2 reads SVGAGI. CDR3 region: CASTPHQGLYNEQFF. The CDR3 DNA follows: TGTGCCAGCACTCCCCATCAGGGTTTATACAATGAGCAGTTCTTC.

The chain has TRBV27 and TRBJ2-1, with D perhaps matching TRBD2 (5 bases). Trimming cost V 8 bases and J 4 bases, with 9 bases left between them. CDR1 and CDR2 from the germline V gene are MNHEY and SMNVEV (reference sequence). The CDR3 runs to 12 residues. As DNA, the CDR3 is TGTGCCAGCGGCGGGCAATACAATGAGCAGTTCTTC. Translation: CASGGQYNEQFF.

The CDR3 DNA reads TGTGCCAGCAGTCTGGACAACGGGTCACCCCTCCACTTT. As protein: CASSLDNGSPLHF. V gene TRBV6-1 combines with J gene TRBJ1-6, with D possibly TRBD1 on 5 matching bases. Germline CDR1 and CDR2: MNHNS and SASEGT. Trimming left V 5 bases short and J 10 bases short, with 12 bases between. The CDR3 totals 13 residues.

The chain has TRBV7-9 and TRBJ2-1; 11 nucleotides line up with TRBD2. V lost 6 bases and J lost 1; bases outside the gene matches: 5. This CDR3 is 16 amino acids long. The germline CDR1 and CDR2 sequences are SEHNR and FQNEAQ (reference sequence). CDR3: CASRRTSGRSYNEQFF. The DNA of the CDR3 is TGTGCCAGCAGAAGGACTAGCGGGCGATCCTACAATGAGCAGTTCTTC.

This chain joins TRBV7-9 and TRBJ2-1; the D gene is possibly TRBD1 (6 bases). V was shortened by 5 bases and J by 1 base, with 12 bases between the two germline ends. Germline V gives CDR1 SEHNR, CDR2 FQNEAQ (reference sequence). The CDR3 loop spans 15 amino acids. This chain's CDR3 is CASSPLRGSYNEQFF. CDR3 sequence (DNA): TGTGCCAGCAGCCCCCTCAGGGGTTCCTACAATGAGCAGTTCTTC.

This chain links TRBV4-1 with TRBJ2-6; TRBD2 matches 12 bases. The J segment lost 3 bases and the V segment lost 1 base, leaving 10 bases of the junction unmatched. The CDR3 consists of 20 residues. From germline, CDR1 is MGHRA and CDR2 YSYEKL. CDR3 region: CASSQGSPSGRVFGANVLTF. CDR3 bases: TGCGCCAGCAGCCAAGGTAGCCCTAGCGGGAGGGTGTTTGGGGCCAACGTCCTGACTTTC.